These 13 T cell receptor beta chains came from one sample sequenced in a study of T-cell memory formation after mild COVID-19. TCRdb re-derived calls from the 5' RACE reads in MiXCR, one entry per CDR3 protein. This table has under 250,000 distinct CDR3 sequences, approximately 10% appearing once. Sequencing was carried out using PBMCs or a T cell subset sorted from them (not recorded which). The receptors were sampled from a young man who had mild COVID-19 (a few samples of this study predate the infection). Cell type and time point are not known.

This clonotype has more than one count but fewer than ten. The rearrangement joins TRBV19 to TRBJ2-5, with unresolved D. Trimming removed 5 bases at V and 5 bases at J, with 15 bases between. This CDR3 spans 14 amino acids. In germline, CDR1 is LNHDA, CDR2 SQIVND (reference sequence). This chain's CDR3 is CASSSQQLWETQYF. For the CDR3, the DNA is TGTGCCAGTAGTTCGCAACAGCTTTGGGAGACCCAGTACTTC.

This clonotype was seen a few times. This sequence joins TRBV4-1 and TRBJ1-3; D not certain. V lost 1 base, J lost 0 bases, and 10 bases lay in between. This CDR3 has 16 residues. Per the germline V gene, CDR1 is MGHRA and CDR2 is YSYEKL. This CDR3 reads CASSQGTTRSGNTIYF. The DNA of the CDR3 is TGCGCCAGCAGCCAAGGCACGACCCGCTCTGGAAACACCATATATTTT.

This chain uses TRBV7-9 with TRBJ2-7, with 9 bases that match TRBD1. After removal of 4 bases from V and 6 bases from J, the junction contained 7 bases not matched to a gene. Germline V gene sequence: CDR1 SEHNR, CDR2 FQNEAQ (reference sequence). The CDR3 loop spans 14 amino acids. This CDR3 is CASSSQGQGAEQYV. In nucleotides, the CDR3 is TGTGCCAGCAGCTCACAGGGACAGGGAGCCGAGCAGTACGTC.

The gene calls are TRBV6-5 and TRBJ2-6; either TRBD1 or TRBD2 may fit D (5 bases each). Germline assignment: CDR1 MNHEY and CDR2 SVGAGI. The CDR3 is made up of 15 amino acids. The V end lost 4 bases, the J end lost 4 bases, and 11 bases lay between the germline ends. In nucleotides, the CDR3 is TGTGCCAGCAGTTCCCCCGGGGCCGGGGCCAACGTCCTGACTTTC. Translating gives CASSSPGAGANVLTF.

About this clonotype: An end of the junction differs from the germline gene, which may be a read error. The chain uses TRBV9 and TRBJ1-2, with 7 bases matching TRBD1. In germline, CDR1 is SGDLS, CDR2 YYNGEE. The CDR3 totals 16 residues. CDR3 loop: CASSVAQGGANYGCTF. CDR3 coding DNA: TGTGCCAGCAGCGTAGCCCAGGGGGGCGCTAACTATGGCTGCACCTTC.

The chain has TRBV7-2 and TRBJ1-1; TRBD1 matches 10 bases. The CDR3 runs to 15 residues. Germline V gene sequence: CDR1 SGHTA, CDR2 FQGNSA. The V segment lost 5 bases and the J segment 8 bases; nucleotides outside the gene matches: 11. This CDR3 reads CASSPYGQGGTEAFF. CDR3 coding DNA: TGTGCCAGCAGCCCCTACGGACAGGGGGGAACGGAAGCTTTCTTT.

The rearrangement uses TRBV24-1 and TRBJ2-5, with D possibly matching TRBD1 (5 bases). With 9 bases removed from V and 2 bases from J, the gap between germline ends came to 9 bases. Germline loops: CDR1 KGHDR, CDR2 SFDVKD. The CDR3 has 12 residues. CDR3 residues: CATEDRQETQYF. The DNA for the CDR3 is TGTGCCACCGAAGACAGACAAGAGACCCAGTACTTC.

This clonotype was seen a few times. The gene calls are TRBV4-1 and TRBJ2-7; 8 nucleotides agree with TRBD2. Losses at the gene ends were 5 bases for V and 7 bases for J; bases not matched to a gene: 10. In germline, CDR1 is MGHRA, CDR2 YSYEKL. This CDR3 comprises 14 residues. The CDR3 here is CASSEPGLGREQYF. The CDR3 DNA reads as TGCGCCAGCAGCGAGCCGGGACTAGGTAGAGAGCAGTACTTC.

This clonotype has a handful of counts. V usage is TRBV7-9 and J usage is TRBJ2-5, with D unresolved. Germline-derived CDR1 and CDR2 are SEHNR and FQNEAQ (reference sequence). Trimming pared 2 bases from V and 4 bases from J, leaving 8 bases between. The length of the CDR3 is 13 residues. The CDR3 protein is CASSLSLGETQYF. DNA of the CDR3: TGTGCCAGCAGCTTATCCCTGGGAGAGACCCAGTACTTC.

The genes are TRBV9 and TRBJ2-2; D is unresolved. The CDR3 extends over 13 amino acids. CDR1 is SGDLS, CDR2 YYNGEE, per germline. V lost 6 bases and J 0 bases, leaving 6 bases between the germline ends. The CDR3 DNA is TGTGCCAGCACGAGTGCGAACACCGGGGAGCTGTTTTTT. It specifies CASTSANTGELFF.

The J gene is TRBJ2-5, the V gene TRBV7-9; D perhaps matches TRBD1 (6 bases). The CDR3 runs 14 residues. Germline lookup yields CDR1 SEHNR and CDR2 FQNEAQ (reference sequence). The V end lost 4 bases, the J end lost 5 bases, and 14 bases lay between the germline ends. The CDR3 here is CASSWSSGAETQYF. The CDR3 DNA sequence: TGTGCCAGCAGCTGGTCCTCAGGGGCGGAGACCCAGTACTTC.

The V and J genes are TRBV6-6 and TRBJ2-3, with a tentative D call TRBD1 (5 bases). This CDR3 comprises 12 residues. Germline CDR1 is MNHNY and CDR2 is SVGAGI (reference sequence). Trimming took 6 bases from V and 4 from J, leaving 8 bases between them. CDR3 coding DNA: TGTGCCAGCAGGGTGACAGCAGATACGCAGTATTTT. As protein: CASRVTADTQYF.

This chain uses TRBV18 with TRBJ1-2; D gene unclear. Germline assignment: CDR1 KGHSH and CDR2 LQKENI. The germline V and J ends were trimmed by 4 bases and 5 bases, with 8 bases remaining between them. CDR3 length: 12 amino acids. The DNA of the CDR3 is TGTGCCAGCTCACTTTCTCAGTATGGCTACACCTTC. Residues: CASSLSQYGYTF.